Sequencing of this TCR beta chain was carried out in a study of T cells after yellow fever vaccination. Study-level information: Where fractions had low cell numbers, libraries were prepared from them with the SMART-Seq v4 Ultra Low Input RNA kit.

TCRdb ran MiXCR on the 5' RACE reads and lists one entry per CDR3 protein. The sample carries over 110,000 distinct CDR3 sequences, about 7.7% recorded once. General observations from the study: At around 95% for CD4 and approximately 88% for CD8, most primary-vaccination clones showed up again after the booster.

In its sample, this clonotype was seen many times. The target antigen is unknown. The V segment lost 7 bases and the J segment 4 bases; nucleotides outside the gene matches: 6. The CDR3 is made up of 13 amino acids. Germline CDR1 GTSNPN, CDR2 SVGIG (reference sequence). The chain has TRBV30 and TRBJ2-1; TRBD2 aligns across 8 bases. Sequences were derived from CD4+ T cells sorted from PBMCs, sampled 5 days after the yellow fever booster vaccination. This sequence originates from a man under 40 who received the YFV17D yellow fever vaccine. The CDR3 region is CASKREWYNEQFF. CDR3 coding DNA: TGTGCCTCCAAGCGGGAGTGGTACAATGAGCAGTTCTTC.